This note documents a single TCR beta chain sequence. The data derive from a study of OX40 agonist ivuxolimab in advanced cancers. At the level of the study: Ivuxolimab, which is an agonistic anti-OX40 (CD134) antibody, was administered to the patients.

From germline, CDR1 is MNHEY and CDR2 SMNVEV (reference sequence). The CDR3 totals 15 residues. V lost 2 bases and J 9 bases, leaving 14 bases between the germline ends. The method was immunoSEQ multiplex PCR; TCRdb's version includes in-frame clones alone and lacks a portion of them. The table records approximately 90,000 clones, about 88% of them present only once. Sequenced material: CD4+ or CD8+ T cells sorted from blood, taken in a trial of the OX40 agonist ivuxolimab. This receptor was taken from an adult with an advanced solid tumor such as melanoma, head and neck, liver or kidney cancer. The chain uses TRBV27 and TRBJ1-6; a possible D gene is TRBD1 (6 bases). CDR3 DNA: TGTGCCAGCAGTTTAATTCCGGGGGGGGCTTCACCCCTCCACTTT. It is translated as CASSLIPGGASPLHF.